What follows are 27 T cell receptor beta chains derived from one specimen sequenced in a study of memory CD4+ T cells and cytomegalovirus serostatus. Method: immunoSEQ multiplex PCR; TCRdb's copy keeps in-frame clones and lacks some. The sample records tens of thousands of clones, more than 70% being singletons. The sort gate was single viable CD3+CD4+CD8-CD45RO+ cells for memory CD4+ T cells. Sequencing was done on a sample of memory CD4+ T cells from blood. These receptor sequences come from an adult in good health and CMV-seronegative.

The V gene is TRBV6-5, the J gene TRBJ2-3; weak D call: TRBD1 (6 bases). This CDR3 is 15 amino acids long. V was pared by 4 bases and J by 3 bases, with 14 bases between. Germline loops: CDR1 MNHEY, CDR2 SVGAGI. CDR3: CASSLQGRGTDTQYF. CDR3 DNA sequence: TGTGCCAGCAGTTTACAGGGTAGAGGAACAGATACGCAGTATTTT.

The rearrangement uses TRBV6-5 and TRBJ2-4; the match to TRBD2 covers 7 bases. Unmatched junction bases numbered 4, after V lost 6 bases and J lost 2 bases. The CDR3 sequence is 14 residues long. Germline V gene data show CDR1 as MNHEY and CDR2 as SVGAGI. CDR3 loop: CASRPGGTKNIQYF. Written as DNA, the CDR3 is TGTGCCAGCAGGCCCGGGGGGACCAAAAACATTCAGTACTTC.

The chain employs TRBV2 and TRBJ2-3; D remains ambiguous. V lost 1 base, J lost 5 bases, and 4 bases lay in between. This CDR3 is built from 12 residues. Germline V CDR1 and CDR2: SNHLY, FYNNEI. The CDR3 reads CASSEGEDTQYF. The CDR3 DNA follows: TGTGCCAGCAGTGAAGGGGAAGATACGCAGTATTTT.

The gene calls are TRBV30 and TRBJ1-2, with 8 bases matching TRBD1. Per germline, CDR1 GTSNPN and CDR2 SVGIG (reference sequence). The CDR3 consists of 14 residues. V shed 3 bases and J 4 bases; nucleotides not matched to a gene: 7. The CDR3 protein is CAWRSGDRLYGYTF. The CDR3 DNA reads TGTGCCTGGAGGTCCGGGGACAGGCTCTATGGCTACACCTTC.

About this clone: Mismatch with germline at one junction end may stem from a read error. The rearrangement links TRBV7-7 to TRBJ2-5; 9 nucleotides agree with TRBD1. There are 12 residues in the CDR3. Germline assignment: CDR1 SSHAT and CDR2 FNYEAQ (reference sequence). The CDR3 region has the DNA TGTGCTAGCAGAGACAGGGGGGAGACCCAGTACTTC. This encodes CASRDRGETQYF.

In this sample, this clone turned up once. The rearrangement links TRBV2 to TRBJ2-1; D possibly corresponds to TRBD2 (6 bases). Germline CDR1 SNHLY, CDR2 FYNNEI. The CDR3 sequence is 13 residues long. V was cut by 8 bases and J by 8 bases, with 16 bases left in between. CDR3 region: CASRLAALDEQFF. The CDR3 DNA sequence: TGTGCCAGCCGTTTAGCGGCTTTGGATGAGCAGTTCTTC.

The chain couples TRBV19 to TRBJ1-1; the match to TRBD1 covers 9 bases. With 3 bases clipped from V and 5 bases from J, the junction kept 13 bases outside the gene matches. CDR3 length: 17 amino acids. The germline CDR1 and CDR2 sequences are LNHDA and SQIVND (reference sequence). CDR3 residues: CASSIEGQGVVWTEAFF. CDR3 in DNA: TGTGCCAGTAGTATTGAGGGACAGGGAGTCGTCTGGACTGAAGCTTTCTTT.

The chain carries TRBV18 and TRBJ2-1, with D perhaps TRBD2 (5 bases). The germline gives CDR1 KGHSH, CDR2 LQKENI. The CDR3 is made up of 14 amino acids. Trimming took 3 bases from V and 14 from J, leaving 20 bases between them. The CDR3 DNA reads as TGTGCCAGCTCACCCCCCGGCTACCCCGCCGGGGAGTTCTTC. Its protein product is CASSPPGYPAGEFF. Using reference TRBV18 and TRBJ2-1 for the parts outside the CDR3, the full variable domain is NAGVMQNPRHLVRRRGQEARLRCSPMKGHSHVYWYRQLPEEGLKFMVYLQKENIIDESGMPKERFSAEFPKEGPSILRIQQVVRGDSAAYFCASSPPGYPAGEFFGPGTRLTVL.

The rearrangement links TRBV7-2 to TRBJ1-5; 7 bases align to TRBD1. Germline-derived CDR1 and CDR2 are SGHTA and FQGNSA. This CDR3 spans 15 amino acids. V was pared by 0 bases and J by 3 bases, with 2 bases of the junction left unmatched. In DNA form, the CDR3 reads TGTGCCAGCAGCTTAGCGGGACAGCTCAATCAGCCCCAGCATTTT. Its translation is CASSLAGQLNQPQHF.

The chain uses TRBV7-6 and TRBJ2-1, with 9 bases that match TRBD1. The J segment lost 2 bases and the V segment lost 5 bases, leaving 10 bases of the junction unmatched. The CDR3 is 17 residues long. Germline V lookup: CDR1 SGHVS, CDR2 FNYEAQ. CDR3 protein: CASSLQQGAKTYNEQFF. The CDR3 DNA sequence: TGTGCCAGCAGCCTACAACAGGGGGCGAAGACCTACAATGAGCAGTTCTTC.

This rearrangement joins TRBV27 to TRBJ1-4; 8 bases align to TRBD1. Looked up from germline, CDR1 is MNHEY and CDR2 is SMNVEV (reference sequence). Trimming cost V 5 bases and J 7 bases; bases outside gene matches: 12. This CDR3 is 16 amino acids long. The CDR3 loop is CASSVSPRGQREKLFF. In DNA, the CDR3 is TGTGCCAGCAGTGTCTCACCCAGGGGGCAGCGTGAAAAACTGTTTTTT.

This CDR3 reads CASRPRGAGANVLTF. The CDR3 DNA reads as TGTGCCAGCAGACCAAGAGGGGCTGGGGCCAACGTCCTGACTTTC. The rearrangement links TRBV28 to TRBJ2-6; D tentatively fits TRBD1 or TRBD2 (5 bases each). Trimming removed 6 bases from V and 2 bases from J, with 11 bases in between. CDR3 length: 15 residues. Germline V gene data show CDR1 as MDHEN and CDR2 as SYDVKM.

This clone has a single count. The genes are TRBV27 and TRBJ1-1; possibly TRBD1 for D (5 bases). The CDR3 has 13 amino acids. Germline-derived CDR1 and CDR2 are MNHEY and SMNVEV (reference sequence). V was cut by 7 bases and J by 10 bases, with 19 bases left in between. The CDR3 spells CASTPAGGELAFF. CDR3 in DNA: TGTGCCAGCACTCCCGCTGGGGGGGAGCTAGCTTTCTTT.

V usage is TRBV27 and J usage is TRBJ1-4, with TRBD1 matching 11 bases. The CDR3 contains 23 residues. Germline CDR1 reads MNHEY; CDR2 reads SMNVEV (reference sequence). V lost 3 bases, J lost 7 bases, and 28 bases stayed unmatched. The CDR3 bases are TGTGCCAGCAGTTTGACGCCTGACTACTGGACAGGGGGCGTAGGGGGAAGTCGTGAAAAACTGTTTTTT. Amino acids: CASSLTPDYWTGGVGGSREKLFF.

The CDR3 protein is CAWSRDGTFDGYTF. The CDR3 nucleotides are TGTGCCTGGAGCCGGGACGGGACATTCGATGGCTACACCTTC. This sequence joins TRBV30 and TRBJ1-2; maybe TRBD1 (6 bases). The CDR3 is 14 amino acids. The ends were cut back, 3 bases at V and 6 bases at J, with 17 bases in the middle. Germline V CDR1 and CDR2: GTSNPN, SVGIG (reference sequence).

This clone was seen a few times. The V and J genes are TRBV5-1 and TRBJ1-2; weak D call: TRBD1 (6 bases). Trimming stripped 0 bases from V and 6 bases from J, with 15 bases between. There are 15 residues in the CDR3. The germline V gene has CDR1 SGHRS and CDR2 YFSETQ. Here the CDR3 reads CASSLGGQVLDGYTF. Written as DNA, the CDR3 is TGCGCCAGCAGCTTGGGGGGGCAGGTCCTCGATGGCTACACCTTC. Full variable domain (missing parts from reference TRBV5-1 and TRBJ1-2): KAGVTQTPRYLIKTRGQQVTLSCSPISGHRSVSWYQQTPGQGLQFLFEYFSETQRNKGNFPGRFSGRQFSNSRSEMNVSTLELGDSALYLCASSLGGQVLDGYTFGSGTRLTVV.

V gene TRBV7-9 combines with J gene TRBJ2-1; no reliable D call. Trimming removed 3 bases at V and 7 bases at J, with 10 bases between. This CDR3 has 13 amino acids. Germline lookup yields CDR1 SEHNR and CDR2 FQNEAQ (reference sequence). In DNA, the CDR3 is TGTGCCAGCAGCTTGGGCCGCTCAAATGAGCAGTTCTTC. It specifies CASSLGRSNEQFF.

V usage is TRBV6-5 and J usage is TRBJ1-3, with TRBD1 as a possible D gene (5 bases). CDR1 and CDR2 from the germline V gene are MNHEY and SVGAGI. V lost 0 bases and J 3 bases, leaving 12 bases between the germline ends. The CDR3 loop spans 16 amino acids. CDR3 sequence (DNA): TGTGCCAGCAGTTACTCGGGGGGGATCGGTGGAAACACCATATATTTT. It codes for CASSYSGGIGGNTIYF.

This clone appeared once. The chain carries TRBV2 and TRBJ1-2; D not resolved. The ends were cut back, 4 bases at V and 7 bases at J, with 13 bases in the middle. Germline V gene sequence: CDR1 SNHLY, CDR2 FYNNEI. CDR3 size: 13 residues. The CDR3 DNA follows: TGTGCCAGCAGTGGGGAGGGCGCGAGTGGCTACACCTTC. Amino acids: CASSGEGASGYTF. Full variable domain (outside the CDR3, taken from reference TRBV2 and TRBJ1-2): EPEVTQTPSHQVTQMGQEVILRCVPISNHLYFYWYRQILGQKVEFLVSFYNNEISEKSEIFDDQFSVERPDGSNFTLKIRSTKLEDSAMYFCASSGEGASGYTFGSGTRLTVV.

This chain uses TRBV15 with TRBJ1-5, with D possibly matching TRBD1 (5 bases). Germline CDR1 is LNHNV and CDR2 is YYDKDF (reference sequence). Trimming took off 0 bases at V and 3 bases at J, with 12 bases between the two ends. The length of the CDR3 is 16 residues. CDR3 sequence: CATSRDLRGHNQPQHF. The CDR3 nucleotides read TGTGCCACCAGCAGAGATTTAAGGGGCCACAATCAGCCCCAGCATTTT.

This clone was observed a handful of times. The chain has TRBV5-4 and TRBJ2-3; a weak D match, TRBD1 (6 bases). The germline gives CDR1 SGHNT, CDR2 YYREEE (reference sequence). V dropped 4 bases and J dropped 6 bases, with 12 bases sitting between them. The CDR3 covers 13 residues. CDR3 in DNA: TGTGCCAGCAGCCCTCGACAGGCGGATACGCAGTATTTT. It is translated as CASSPRQADTQYF. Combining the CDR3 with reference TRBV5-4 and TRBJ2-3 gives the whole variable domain ETGVTQSPTHLIKTRGQQVTLRCSSQSGHNTVSWYQQALGQGPQFIFQYYREEENGRGNFPPRFSGLQFPNYSSELNVNALELDDSALYLCASSPRQADTQYFGPGTRLTVL.

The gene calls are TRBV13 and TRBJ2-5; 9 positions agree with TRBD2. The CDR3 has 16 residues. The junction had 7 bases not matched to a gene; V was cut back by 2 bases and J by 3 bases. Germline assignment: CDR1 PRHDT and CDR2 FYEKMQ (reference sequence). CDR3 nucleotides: TGTGCCAGCAGCTTACGGCGACTAGCGGATAAAGAGACCCAGTACTTC. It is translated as CASSLRRLADKETQYF.

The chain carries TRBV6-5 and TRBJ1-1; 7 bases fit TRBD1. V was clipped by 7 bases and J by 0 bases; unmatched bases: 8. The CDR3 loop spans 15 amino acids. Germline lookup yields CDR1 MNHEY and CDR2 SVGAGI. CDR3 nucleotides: TGTGCCAGCACCACGGACAGGCCTATGAACACTGAAGCTTTCTTT. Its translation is CASTTDRPMNTEAFF.

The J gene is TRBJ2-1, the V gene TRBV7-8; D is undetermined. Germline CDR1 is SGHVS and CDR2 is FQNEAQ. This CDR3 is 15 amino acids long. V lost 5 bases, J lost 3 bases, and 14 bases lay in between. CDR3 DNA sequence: TGTGCCAGCAGCGCCAGAGAGACCCTCTACAATGAGCAGTTCTTC. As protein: CASSARETLYNEQFF.

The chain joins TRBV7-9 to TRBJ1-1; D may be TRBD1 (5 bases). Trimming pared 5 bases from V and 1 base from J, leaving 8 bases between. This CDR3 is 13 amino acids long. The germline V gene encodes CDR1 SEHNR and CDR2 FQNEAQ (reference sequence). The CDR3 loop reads CASSGGANTEAFF. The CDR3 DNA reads TGTGCCAGCAGCGGTGGGGCGAACACTGAAGCTTTCTTT.

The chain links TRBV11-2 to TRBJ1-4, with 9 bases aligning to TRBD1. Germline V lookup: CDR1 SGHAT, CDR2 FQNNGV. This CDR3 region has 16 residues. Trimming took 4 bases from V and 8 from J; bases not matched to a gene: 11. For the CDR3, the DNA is TGTGCCAGCAGCTCCCAATACAGGGGGCGCCGGGAAAAACTGTTTTTT. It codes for CASSSQYRGRREKLFF.

The CDR3 spells CATSRDPRSREGNQPQHF. For the CDR3, the DNA is TGTGCCACCAGCAGAGATCCCCGAAGCAGGGAGGGCAATCAGCCCCAGCATTTT. V usage is TRBV15 and J usage is TRBJ1-5; TRBD1 might be the D (5 bases). Trimming took off 0 bases at V and 2 bases at J, with 17 bases between the two ends. Germline V gene sequence: CDR1 LNHNV, CDR2 YYDKDF (reference sequence). The CDR3 extends over 18 amino acids.